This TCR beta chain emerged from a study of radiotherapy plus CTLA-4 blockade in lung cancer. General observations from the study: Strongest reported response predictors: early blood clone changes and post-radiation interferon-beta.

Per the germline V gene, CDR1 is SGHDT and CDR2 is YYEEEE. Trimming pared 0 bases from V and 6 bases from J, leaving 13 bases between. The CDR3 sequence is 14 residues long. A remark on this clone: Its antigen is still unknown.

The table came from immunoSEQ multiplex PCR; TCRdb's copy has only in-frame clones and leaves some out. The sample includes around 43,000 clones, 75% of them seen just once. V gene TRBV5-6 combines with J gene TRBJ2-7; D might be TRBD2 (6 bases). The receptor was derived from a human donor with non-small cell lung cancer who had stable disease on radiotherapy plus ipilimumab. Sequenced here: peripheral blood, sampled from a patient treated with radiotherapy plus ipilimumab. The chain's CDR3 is CASSLVREVSEQYF. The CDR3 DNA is TGTGCCAGCAGCTTGGTAAGGGAGGTGTCCGAGCAGTACTTC.